What follows describes a single T cell receptor (beta chain). Treatment indicated: randomized to nivolumab then ipilimumab (arm A) or the reverse (arm B). No patient had prior DNA-damaging chemotherapy. PBMC sorting kept live CD3+CD8+ cells without CD19 or CD56. This sample was included in a study of sequential checkpoint blockade in melanoma. Study as a whole: Randomization was 1:1 between first-line nivolumab→ipilimumab and ipilimumab→nivolumab. Each arm's sequence ended with maintenance nivolumab.

The germline V gene has CDR1 LNHDA and CDR2 SQIVND (reference sequence). Germline trimming cut 4 bases from V and 4 bases from J; bases unmatched to any gene: 10. CDR3 length: 17 residues. Profiled with immunoSEQ multiplex PCR; TCRdb holds only in-frame clones, not every one. The table records about 4,000 clones, about three fifths of them present only once. This sequence was found in a human donor with melanoma. The chain links TRBV19 to TRBJ2-1; the match to TRBD1 covers 10 bases. The sample consisted of CD8+ T cells sorted from blood (inferred from file names), taken from a patient given nivolumab and ipilimumab in sequence. The CDR3 DNA is TGTGCCAGTAGTACCCGGGACAGGGGCCTACTATACAATGAGCAGTTCTTC. This translates into CASSTRDRGLLYNEQFF.